One and the same sample provided the 16 T cell receptor beta chains below, sequenced in a study of cytomegalovirus exposure and HLA in healthy donors. Vbeta (60) and Jbeta (13) primers were used in the PCR. Generated by immunoSEQ multiplex PCR, the TCRdb table keeps only in-frame clones and is missing some. In the table there are under 200,000 clones, around 68% of which are singletons. Specimen: PBMCs. All receptors derive from a man aged 35 to 55 in good health and CMV-seronegative.

This chain connects TRBV5-6 to TRBJ2-3, with TRBD2 as a possible D gene (7 bases). V was shortened by 1 base and J by 4 bases, with 13 bases between the two germline ends. The length of the CDR3 is 15 residues. Germline CDR1 is SGHDT and CDR2 is YYEEEE. CDR3 protein: CASSLYQGRADTQYF. The CDR3, as DNA: TGTGCCAGCAGCTTGTATCAGGGGAGGGCAGATACGCAGTATTTT.

The V and J genes are TRBV27 and TRBJ2-7, with a tentative D call TRBD2 (6 bases). The CDR3 covers 16 residues. The V gene lost 1 base and the J gene lost 1 base, with 14 bases spanning the gap. Germline CDR1 MNHEY, CDR2 SMNVEV (reference sequence). CDR3 sequence: CASSLLGGRGSYEQYF. The CDR3 DNA is TGTGCCAGCAGTTTATTAGGAGGGAGAGGTTCCTACGAGCAGTACTTC.

The rearrangement links TRBV7-2 to TRBJ1-1; weak D call: TRBD1 (6 bases). V was pared by 6 bases and J by 3 bases, with 17 bases between. The CDR3 is 15 residues long. Germline CDR1 and CDR2: SGHTA and FQGNSA. CDR3 amino acids: CASSSPGGAYTEAFF. CDR3 DNA sequence: TGTGCCAGCAGTTCCCCCGGGGGGGCGTACACTGAAGCTTTCTTT.

In its sample, this clone was seen a few times. V is TRBV4-1 and J is TRBJ2-2, with a possible D match to TRBD1 (5 bases). Trimming removed 3 bases from V and 8 bases from J, with 22 bases in between. CDR3 size: 17 residues. The germline V gene encodes CDR1 MGHRA and CDR2 YSYEKL. The CDR3 DNA sequence: TGCGCCAGCAGCCAGATCCCCCACAGGTCAGGCCGGGGGGAGCTGTTTTTT. This encodes CASSQIPHRSGRGELFF.

Of note for this clone: The same CDR3 is also encoded by other DNA sequences in this sample. The rearrangement links TRBV6-5 to TRBJ2-5; 9 bases match TRBD1. CDR3 length: 15 residues. Germline V gene lookup returns CDR1 MNHEY and CDR2 SVGAGI. V trimming: 0 bases; J trimming: 4 bases; junction bases outside the gene matches: 3. CDR3 bases: TGTGCCAGCAGTTACTCGGGGACAGGGCGAGAGACCCAGTACTTC. Protein product: CASSYSGTGRETQYF.

A word on this clone: At the DNA level, this CDR3 is encoded by other sequences in the same sample as well. The rearrangement joins TRBV5-4 to TRBJ2-1; TRBD2 matches at 8 bases. The CDR3 spans 18 residues. V shed 3 bases and J 7 bases; nucleotides not matched to a gene: 18. Germline assignment: CDR1 SGHNT and CDR2 YYREEE (reference sequence). The CDR3 nucleotides are TGTGCCAGCAGCTCCGATGGACTGGCGGGGGGCTGGGGGAATGAGCAGTTCTTC. This gives the protein CASSSDGLAGGWGNEQFF.

The rearrangement uses TRBV6-5 and TRBJ2-7; weak D call: TRBD1 (5 bases). The V gene's germline CDR1 is MNHEY and CDR2 SVGAGI. Trimming took 4 bases from V and 0 from J, leaving 10 bases between them. This CDR3 spans 14 amino acids. In DNA, the CDR3 is TGTGCCAGCAGTTCCAGGGTGAGCTCCTACGAGCAGTACTTC. This codes for CASSSRVSSYEQYF.

V gene TRBV27 combines with J gene TRBJ2-7; possible D gene TRBD2, 6 bases. Germline CDR1 and CDR2: MNHEY and SMNVEV (reference sequence). There are 11 residues in the CDR3. CDR3 sequence: CLGGVNYEQYF. In DNA form, the CDR3 reads TGTCTAGGCGGGGTGAACTACGAGCAGTACTTC.

The chain links TRBV7-2 to TRBJ2-7; TRBD2 aligns across 7 bases. This CDR3 region has 15 residues. Trimming cost V 5 bases and J 1 base; bases outside gene matches: 8. Germline V gives CDR1 SGHTA, CDR2 FQGNSA. CDR3 amino acids: CASSPRDYLSYEQYF. In DNA form, the CDR3 reads TGTGCCAGCAGCCCGCGGGACTATTTGTCCTACGAGCAGTACTTC.

The chain links TRBV9 to TRBJ2-7; D is possibly TRBD2 (6 bases). The CDR3 sequence is 14 residues long. From germline, CDR1 is SGDLS and CDR2 YYNGEE. Trimming stripped 4 bases from V and 5 bases from J, with 16 bases between. The CDR3 bases are TGTGCCAGCAGCCCCCGGGCCGCGGGGAACGAGCAGTACTTC. This translates into CASSPRAAGNEQYF.

The chain employs TRBV25-1 and TRBJ1-4; the match to TRBD1 covers 10 bases. V gave up 2 bases and J gave up 7 bases; unmatched junction bases: 4. The CDR3 consists of 15 residues. Germline lookup yields CDR1 MGHDK and CDR2 SYGVNS. The CDR3: CASSEGTGEIEKLFF. The CDR3 DNA reads as TGTGCCAGCAGTGAAGGGACAGGGGAAATTGAAAAACTGTTTTTT.

This sequence joins TRBV7-2 and TRBJ2-1; 7 bases map to TRBD1. J gave up 7 bases and V 5 bases, and 11 bases lay outside the gene matches. This CDR3 has 15 residues. From germline, CDR1 is SGHTA and CDR2 FQGNSA. The CDR3 loop reads CASSPTGVPPNEQFF. The CDR3 coding sequence is TGTGCCAGCAGCCCAACAGGGGTCCCCCCTAATGAGCAGTTCTTC.

This clone appeared a single time. The gene calls are TRBV30 and TRBJ2-3; 7 bases fit TRBD1. This CDR3 has 15 amino acids. V lost 0 bases to trimming and J lost 4 bases; unmatched junction nucleotides: 7. Germline CDR1 is GTSNPN and CDR2 is SVGIG (reference sequence). CDR3 loop: CAWSVSFQGADTQYF. As DNA, the CDR3 is TGTGCCTGGAGTGTAAGTTTTCAGGGGGCAGATACGCAGTATTTT.

The chain joins TRBV9 to TRBJ2-1; 8 bases fit TRBD2. Looked up from germline, CDR1 is SGDLS and CDR2 is YYNGEE. V lost 0 bases to trimming and J lost 8 bases; unmatched junction nucleotides: 7. The length of the CDR3 is 15 residues. The CDR3 DNA is TGTGCCAGCAGCGTAGATTCGGGGGGGGACGATGAGCAGTTCTTC. It yields the protein CASSVDSGGDDEQFF. Together with reference TRBV9 and TRBJ2-1, the CDR3 gives the full variable domain: DSGVTQTPKHLITATGQRVTLRCSPRSGDLSVYWYQQSLDQGLQFLIQYYNGEERAKGNILERFSAQQFPDLHSELNLSSLELGDSALYFCASSVDSGGDDEQFFGPGTRLTVL.

This rearrangement joins TRBV9 to TRBJ2-7; TRBD2 matches at 9 bases. CDR3 length: 16 amino acids. With V trimmed by 0 bases and J by 4 bases, 8 bases remained unmatched. Germline assignment: CDR1 SGDLS and CDR2 YYNGEE. The CDR3 nucleotides are TGTGCCAGCAGCGTAGAACTAGCGGGTAGTTTTTACGAGCAGTACTTC. Its protein product is CASSVELAGSFYEQYF.

CDR3 sequence: CASSLAGDRTEAFF. Written as DNA, the CDR3 is TGCGCCAGCAGCTTGGCGGGAGATAGGACTGAAGCTTTCTTT. This chain joins TRBV5-1 and TRBJ1-1; D gene unclear. This CDR3 region has 14 residues. V was cut by 0 bases and J by 5 bases, with 11 bases left in between. CDR1 is SGHRS, CDR2 YFSETQ, per germline.